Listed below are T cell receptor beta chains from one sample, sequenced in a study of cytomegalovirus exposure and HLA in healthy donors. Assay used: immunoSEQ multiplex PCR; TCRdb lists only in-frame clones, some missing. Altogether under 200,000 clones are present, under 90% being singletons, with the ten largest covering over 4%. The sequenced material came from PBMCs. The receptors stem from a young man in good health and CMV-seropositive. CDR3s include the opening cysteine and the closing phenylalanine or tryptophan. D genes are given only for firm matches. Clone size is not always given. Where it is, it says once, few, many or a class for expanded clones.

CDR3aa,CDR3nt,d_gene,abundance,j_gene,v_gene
CASSIAGVRETQYF,TGTGCCAGTAGTATTGCGGGAGTGCGGGAGACCCAGTACTTC,TRBD2,-,TRBJ2-5,TRBV19
CASSFLANSYNEQFF,TGTGCCAGCAGTTTTTTAGCCAACTCCTACAATGAGCAGTTCTTC,-,-,TRBJ2-1,TRBV27
CASSQGLWYEQYF,TGCGCCAGCAGCCAGGGACTGTGGTACGAGCAGTACTTC,-,-,TRBJ2-7,TRBV5-1
CASSLDTQPYQPQHF,TGTGCCAGCAGCCTCGACACACAACCTTATCAGCCCCAGCATTTT,-,-,TRBJ1-5,TRBV7-2
CASSAQTRRFGNTIYF,TGTGCCAGCAGCGCACAGACACGCAGATTCGGAAACACCATATATTTT,-,-,TRBJ1-3,TRBV9
CSVARGSRGTEAFF,TGCAGCGTTGCCCGGGGATCTCGGGGCACTGAAGCTTTCTTT,-,-,TRBJ1-1,TRBV29-1
CASRRRGTGALGSGANVLTF,TGTGCCAGCAGGCGCCGCGGGACAGGGGCATTAGGTTCTGGGGCCAACGTCCTGACTTTC,TRBD1,-,TRBJ2-6,TRBV2
CASSYPGRTEGEQYF,TGTGCCAGCAGTTACCCGGGAAGGACGGAGGGAGAGCAGTACTTC,-,-,TRBJ2-7,TRBV6-6
CASSTSGLSSYNEQFF,TGTGCCAGCAGCACTAGCGGCCTAAGCTCCTACAATGAGCAGTTCTTC,TRBD2,once,TRBJ2-1,TRBV7-6
CASSPYGGVVHTDTQYF,TGTGCCAGCAGCCCATATGGAGGCGTGGTCCACACAGATACGCAGTATTTT,-,-,TRBJ2-3,TRBV7-9